This T cell receptor (beta chain) was obtained from a study of monozygotic twins with inflammatory bowel disease. Study results and limitations: Findings did not support one strong IBD-associated signal or clonotype.

Using the 5' RACE reads, TCRdb records one entry per CDR3 protein without DNA. Its table lists fewer than 550,000 distinct CDR3 sequences. Germline V CDR1 and CDR2: MNHEY, SMNVEV (reference sequence). The CDR3 length is 17 residues. With respect to this clonotype: Its antigen is currently unknown.

V is TRBV27 and J is TRBJ2-2; the TRBD2 assignment by TCRdb is unverifiable without DNA. The source material was blood. This TCR came from a human donor with ulcerative colitis or Crohn's disease, or a healthy co-twin of an affected twin (not recorded which). This CDR3 reads CASSLQFLAGGNGELFF.